The T cell receptor beta chain under discussion was sequenced for a study of T cells in lung cancer brain metastases. Findings and limits, study-wide: Most clones were lesion-specific, with limited overlap between paired lesions (mean Morisita index about 0.23).

Libraries were prepared by immunoSEQ multiplex PCR; TCRdb keeps only in-frame clonotypes and omits some of them. The sample lists a few thousand clones, 80% to 90% occurring once. This clone was seen a few times. Its antigen is not known. Germline V lookup: CDR1 SEHNR, CDR2 FQNEAQ (reference sequence). The CDR3 totals 10 residues. Trimming cost V 9 bases and J 2 bases, with 3 bases left between them. This receptor was identified in a man aged 70-80 years with non-small cell lung cancer. This chain uses TRBV7-9 with TRBJ2-3; D not certain. The sample comprised tumor tissue from the primary lung tumor. CDR3 bases: TGTGCCAGTTCCACAGATACGCAGTATTTT. Amino acids: CASSTDTQYF. Full variable domain (outside the CDR3, taken from reference TRBV7-9 and TRBJ2-3): DTGVSQNPRHKITKRGQNVTFRCDPISEHNRLYWYRQTLGQGPEFLTYFQNEAQLEKSRLLSDRFSAERPKGSFSTLEIQRTEQGDSAMYLCASSTDTQYFGPGTRLTVL.